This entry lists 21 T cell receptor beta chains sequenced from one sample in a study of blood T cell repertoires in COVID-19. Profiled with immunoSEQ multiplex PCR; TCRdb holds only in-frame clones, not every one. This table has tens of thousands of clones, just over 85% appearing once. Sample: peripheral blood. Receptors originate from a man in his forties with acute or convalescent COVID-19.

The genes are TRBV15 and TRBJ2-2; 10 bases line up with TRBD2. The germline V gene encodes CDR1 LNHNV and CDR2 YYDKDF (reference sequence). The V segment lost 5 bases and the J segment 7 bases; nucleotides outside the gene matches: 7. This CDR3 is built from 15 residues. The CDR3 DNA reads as TGTGCCACCAGCTCCCTAGCGGGGGCTGGCGGGGAGCTGTTTTTT. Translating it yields CATSSLAGAGGELFF. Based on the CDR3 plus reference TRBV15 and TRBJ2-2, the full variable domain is DAMVIQNPRYQVTQFGKPVTLSCSQTLNHNVMYWYQQKSSQAPKLLFHYYDKDFNNEADTPDNFQSRRPNTSFCFLDIRSPGLGDTAMYLCATSSLAGAGGELFFGEGSRLTVL.

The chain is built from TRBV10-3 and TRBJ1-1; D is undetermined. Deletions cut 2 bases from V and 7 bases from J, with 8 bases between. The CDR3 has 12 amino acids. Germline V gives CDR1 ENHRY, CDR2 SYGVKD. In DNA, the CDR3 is TGTGCCATCAGTGAGGAGCGGGGTGAAGCTTTCTTT. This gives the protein CAISEERGEAFF.

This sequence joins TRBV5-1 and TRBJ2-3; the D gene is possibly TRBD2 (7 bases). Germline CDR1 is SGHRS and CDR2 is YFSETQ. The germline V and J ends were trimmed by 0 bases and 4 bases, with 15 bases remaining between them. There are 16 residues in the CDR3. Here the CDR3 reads CASSLAKGGRSDTQYF. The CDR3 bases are TGCGCCAGCAGCTTGGCCAAGGGGGGGAGGTCAGATACGCAGTATTTT.

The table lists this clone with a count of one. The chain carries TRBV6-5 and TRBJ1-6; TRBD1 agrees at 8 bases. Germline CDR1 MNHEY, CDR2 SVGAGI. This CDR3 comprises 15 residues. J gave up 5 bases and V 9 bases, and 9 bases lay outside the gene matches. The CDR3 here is CASRGRTGNNSPLHF. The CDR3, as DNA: TGTGCCAGTAGGGGCAGGACAGGGAATAATTCACCCCTCCACTTT.

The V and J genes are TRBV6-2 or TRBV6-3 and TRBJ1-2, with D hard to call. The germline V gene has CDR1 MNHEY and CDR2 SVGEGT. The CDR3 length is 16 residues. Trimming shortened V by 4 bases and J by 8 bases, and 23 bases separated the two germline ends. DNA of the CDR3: TGTGCCAGCAGTTGGGGATATCGGGGTCAGGCTCGCGGCTACACCTTC. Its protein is CASSWGYRGQARGYTF.

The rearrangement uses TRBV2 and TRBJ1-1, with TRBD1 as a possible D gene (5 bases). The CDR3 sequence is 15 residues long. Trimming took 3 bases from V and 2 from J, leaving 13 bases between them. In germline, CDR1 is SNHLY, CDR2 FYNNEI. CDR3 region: CASSEGRDLNTEAFF. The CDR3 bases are TGTGCCAGCAGTGAGGGCAGGGACTTAAACACTGAAGCTTTCTTT.

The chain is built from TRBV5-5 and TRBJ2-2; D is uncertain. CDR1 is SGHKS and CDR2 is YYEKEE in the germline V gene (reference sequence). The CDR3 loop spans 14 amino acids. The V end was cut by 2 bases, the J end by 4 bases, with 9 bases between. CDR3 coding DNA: TGTGCCAGCAGCTTAGTTAGCCCCACCGGGGAGCTGTTTTTT. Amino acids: CASSLVSPTGELFF.

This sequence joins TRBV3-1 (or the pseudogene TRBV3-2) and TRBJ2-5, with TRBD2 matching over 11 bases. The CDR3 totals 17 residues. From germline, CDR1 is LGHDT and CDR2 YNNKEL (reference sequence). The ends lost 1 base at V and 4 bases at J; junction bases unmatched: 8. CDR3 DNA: TGTGCCAGCAGCCAAGGTCTAGCGGGGGGCGGGATAGAGACCCAGTACTTC. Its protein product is CASSQGLAGGGIETQYF.

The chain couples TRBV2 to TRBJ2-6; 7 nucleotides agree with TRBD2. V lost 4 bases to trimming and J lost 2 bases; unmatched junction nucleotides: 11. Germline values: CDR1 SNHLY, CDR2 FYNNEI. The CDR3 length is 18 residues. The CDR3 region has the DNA TGTGCCAGCAGTGCCATCCGGGACTACCTTACTGGGGCCAACGTCCTGACTTTC. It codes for CASSAIRDYLTGANVLTF.

CDR3 sequence: CASSTLIGREVKVEAFF. The CDR3, as DNA: TGTGCCAGTAGCACTCTTATCGGCAGGGAAGTAAAAGTTGAAGCTTTCTTT. The chain uses TRBV19 and TRBJ1-1; tentative D call: TRBD1 (5 bases). V lost 6 bases to trimming and J lost 7 bases, with 27 bases between them. CDR1 and CDR2 (germline): LNHDA, SQIVND (reference sequence). The length of the CDR3 is 17 residues.

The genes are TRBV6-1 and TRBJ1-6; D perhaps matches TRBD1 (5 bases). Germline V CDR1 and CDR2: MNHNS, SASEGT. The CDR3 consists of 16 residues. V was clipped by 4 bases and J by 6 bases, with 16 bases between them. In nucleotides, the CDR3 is TGTGCCAGCAGTGGGACATGGTCTGGTGTTAATTCACCCCTCCACTTT. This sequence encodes CASSGTWSGVNSPLHF.

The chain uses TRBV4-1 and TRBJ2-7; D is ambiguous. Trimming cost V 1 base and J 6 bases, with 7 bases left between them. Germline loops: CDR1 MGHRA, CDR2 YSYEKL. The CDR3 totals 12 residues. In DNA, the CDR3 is TGCGCCAGCAGCCAAGTCACTGGCGAGCAGTACTTC. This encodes CASSQVTGEQYF.

CDR3 residues: CASSVGTGQGFNEQFF. The CDR3 DNA follows: TGTGCCAGCAGTGTGGGAACGGGACAGGGGTTTAATGAGCAGTTCTTC. This sequence joins TRBV6-4 and TRBJ2-1, with 10 bases matching TRBD1. After removal of 4 bases from V and 7 bases from J, the junction contained 10 bases not matched to a gene. Germline values: CDR1 MRHNA, CDR2 SNTAGT. The CDR3 runs 16 residues.

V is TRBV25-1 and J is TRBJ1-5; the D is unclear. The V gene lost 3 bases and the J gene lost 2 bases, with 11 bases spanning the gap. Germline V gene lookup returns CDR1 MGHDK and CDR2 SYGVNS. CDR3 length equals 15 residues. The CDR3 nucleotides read TGTGCCAGCAGTGATACTGCCCGGGGCAATCAGCCCCAGCATTTT. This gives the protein CASSDTARGNQPQHF.

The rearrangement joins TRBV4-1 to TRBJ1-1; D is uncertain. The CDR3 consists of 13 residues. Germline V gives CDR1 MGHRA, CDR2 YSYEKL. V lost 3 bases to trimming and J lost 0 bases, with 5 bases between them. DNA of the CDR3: TGCGCCAGCAGCCAGATAGTGAACACTGAAGCTTTCTTT. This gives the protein CASSQIVNTEAFF.

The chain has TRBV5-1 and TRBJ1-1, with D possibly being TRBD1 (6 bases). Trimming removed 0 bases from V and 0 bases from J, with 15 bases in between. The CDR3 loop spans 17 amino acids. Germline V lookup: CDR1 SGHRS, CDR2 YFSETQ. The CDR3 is CASSLAGGGLMNTEAFF. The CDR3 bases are TGCGCCAGCAGCTTGGCTGGGGGGGGCCTCATGAACACTGAAGCTTTCTTT.

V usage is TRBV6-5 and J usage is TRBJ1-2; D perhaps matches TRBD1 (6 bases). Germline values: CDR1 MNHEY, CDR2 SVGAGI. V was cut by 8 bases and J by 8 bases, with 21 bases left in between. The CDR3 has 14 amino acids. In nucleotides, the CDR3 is TGTGCCAGCTTTTCGGCAGGGGTGTTGGGCGGCTACACCTTC. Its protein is CASFSAGVLGGYTF.

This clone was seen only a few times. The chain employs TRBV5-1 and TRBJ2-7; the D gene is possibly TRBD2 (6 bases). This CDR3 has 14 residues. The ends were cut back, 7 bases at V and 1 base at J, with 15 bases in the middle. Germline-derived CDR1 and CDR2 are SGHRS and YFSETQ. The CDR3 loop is CASREGSGSYEQYF. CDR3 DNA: TGCGCCAGCCGTGAAGGGAGCGGGTCCTACGAGCAGTACTTC.

The CDR3 DNA reads TGTGCCAGCAGTTTATGGGAGGTCTATGGCTACACCTTC. This codes for CASSLWEVYGYTF. The rearrangement links TRBV12-3 or TRBV12-4 to TRBJ1-2; D gene ambiguous. V was shortened by 2 bases and J by 4 bases, with 8 bases between the two germline ends. The CDR3 spans 13 residues.

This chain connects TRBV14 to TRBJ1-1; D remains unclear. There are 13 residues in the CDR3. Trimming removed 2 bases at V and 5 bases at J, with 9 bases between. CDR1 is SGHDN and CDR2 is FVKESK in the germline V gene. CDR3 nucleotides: TGTGCCAGCAGCCAACTGTCTCGGACTGAAGCTTTCTTT. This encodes CASSQLSRTEAFF.

CDR3 sequence: CASSQDGIVDYGSTEAFF. The CDR3 nucleotides read TGCGCCAGCAGCCAAGACGGTATCGTAGACTATGGGAGCACTGAAGCTTTCTTT. The genes are TRBV4-1 and TRBJ1-1; D call uncertain. The length of the CDR3 is 18 residues. V was pared by 0 bases and J by 4 bases, with 21 bases between. Germline CDR1 MGHRA, CDR2 YSYEKL.